The clone carrying this TCR beta chain was seen a handful of times. Its antigen is unknown. The entry originates in a study of metastatic and nonmetastatic thyroid tumors. Study as a whole: Repertoire comparison spanned blood and tumor or nodule tissue of malignant and benign thyroid patients.

Nobody among the patients had been given any treatment before thyroid surgery. The V gene's germline CDR1 is MNHEY and CDR2 SMNVEV (reference sequence). The V and J ends lost 4 bases and 6 bases respectively, with 23 bases between them. The CDR3 has 17 residues. Notes on the study in general: It was reportedly found that TCR beta diversity was significantly higher in malignant thyroid tumors than in benign nodules, a difference seen in both blood and tumor samples.

As originally analysed: A classifier of distant metastasis in papillary thyroid cancer was built from CDR3 differences (across clinicopathological groups). Through MiXCR, TCRdb re-clonotyped the PCR reads. The V and J calls and clone size come from TCRdb's table, not from the authors' own analysis. The table includes some 31,000 clones, about 4.1% detected once. The sample comprised blood. V is TRBV27 and J is TRBJ2-3; D possibly corresponds to TRBD1 (5 bases). The TCR originated in a female donor with papillary thyroid cancer or a benign thyroid nodule (not recorded which). Some clones in this sample may be carry-over from other donors' samples. CDR3 region: CASSYKPPGRWSDTQYF. DNA of the CDR3: TGTGCCAGCAGTTACAAACCCCCAGGGCGTTGGTCGGATACGCAGTATTTT.